A selection of T cell receptor beta chains follows, all from one sample in a study of T cell responses to AZD1222 COVID-19 vaccine. Using immunoSEQ multiplex PCR, the repertoire was profiled, and TCRdb retains in-frame clones only, with some absent. Altogether fewer than 150,000 clones are present, approximately 93% being singletons, with the ten largest covering 2.5% to 4%. The specimen was peripheral blood, collected on day 0 of AZD1222 vaccination. The receptors were sampled from an adult in good health. CDR3s include the opening cysteine and the closing phenylalanine or tryptophan. Each record gives: D gene, J gene, V gene, clone size, CDR3 protein, CDR3 DNA. D genes are given only for firm matches. Expanded clones are given a class, and other clones once, few, many or no size at all.

D gene: .
J gene: TRBJ1-4
V gene: TRBV4-2
clone size: .
CDR3 protein: CASSQEGLSNEKLFF
CDR3 DNA: TGTGCCAGCAGCCAAGAGGGACTGAGTAATGAAAAACTGTTTTTT

D gene: .
J gene: TRBJ1-3
V gene: TRBV5-5
clone size: few
CDR3 protein: CASSSTLQRSGNTIYF
CDR3 DNA: TGTGCCAGCAGCTCCACCCTCCAGCGCTCTGGAAACACCATATATTTT

D gene: .
J gene: TRBJ2-2
V gene: TRBV11-2
clone size: .
CDR3 protein: CASSPRRSQTGELFF
CDR3 DNA: TGTGCCAGCAGCCCCCGAAGGTCTCAGACCGGGGAGCTGTTTTTT

D gene: .
J gene: TRBJ1-5
V gene: TRBV2
clone size: once
CDR3 protein: CASSRSQGPQHF
CDR3 DNA: TGTGCCAGCAGCAGGTCCCAGGGGCCCCAGCATTTT

D gene: .
J gene: TRBJ2-1
V gene: TRBV4-2
clone size: .
CDR3 protein: CASSQVERLYNEQFF
CDR3 DNA: TGTGCCAGCAGCCAAGTTGAGCGGCTCTACAATGAGCAGTTCTTC

D gene: .
J gene: TRBJ2-1
V gene: TRBV9
clone size: .
CDR3 protein: CASSVDLSSYNEQFF
CDR3 DNA: TGTGCCAGCAGCGTAGACCTGAGCTCCTACAATGAGCAGTTCTTC

D gene: .
J gene: TRBJ1-5
V gene: TRBV7-6
clone size: .
CDR3 protein: CASSRDINSNQPQHF
CDR3 DNA: TGTGCCAGCAGCAGGGACATTAATAGCAATCAGCCCCAGCATTTT

D gene: .
J gene: TRBJ1-2
V gene: TRBV7-2
clone size: .
CDR3 protein: CASSLAPHSGYGYTF
CDR3 DNA: TGTGCCAGCAGCTTAGCGCCTCATAGTGGCTATGGCTACACCTTC

D gene: TRBD1
J gene: TRBJ1-4
V gene: TRBV18
clone size: .
CDR3 protein: CASSPYGTENEKLFF
CDR3 DNA: TGTGCCAGCTCACCATATGGGACAGAAAATGAAAAACTGTTTTTT

D gene: .
J gene: TRBJ1-5
V gene: TRBV20-1
clone size: .
CDR3 protein: CSAGGVQPQHF
CDR3 DNA: TGCAGTGCAGGGGGTGTTCAGCCCCAGCATTTT

D gene: .
J gene: TRBJ2-3
V gene: TRBV13
clone size: .
CDR3 protein: CASSSRVRTDTQYF
CDR3 DNA: TGTGCCAGCAGCTCGCGGGTTCGCACAGATACGCAGTATTTT

D gene: .
J gene: TRBJ2-1
V gene: TRBV27
clone size: once
CDR3 protein: CASRRGDNEQFF
CDR3 DNA: TGTGCCAGCAGGAGGGGGGACAATGAGCAGTTCTTC

D gene: .
J gene: TRBJ2-3
V gene: TRBV7-2
clone size: .
CDR3 protein: CASSLVGPDTQYF
CDR3 DNA: TGTGCCAGCAGCTTAGTCGGGCCTGATACGCAGTATTTT

D gene: .
J gene: TRBJ2-5
V gene: TRBV2
clone size: .
CDR3 protein: CASRSGWETQYF
CDR3 DNA: TGTGCCAGCAGGTCGGGTTGGGAGACCCAGTACTTC